These 23 T cell receptor beta chains were all obtained from the same sample, sequenced in a study of cytomegalovirus exposure and HLA in healthy donors (dated by TCRdb to the late 2010s). The library was prepared using the immunoSEQ multiplex PCR assay. A mixture of 60 forward primers for TCR Vbeta segments and 13 reverse primers for TCR Jbeta segments was used in the multiplex PCR. Drawn from immuneACCESS, this table holds only the in-frame rearrangements with V and J called that TCRdb kept. Clones are partly lost; checked studies trace under half to an unresolved V gene and leave the rest unexplained. The sample has 110,000 to 150,000 clones on record, approximately 68% of them singletons. Together, the top ten hold less than 2.5% of the sample. Source material: PBMCs. The receptors were gathered from a man between 40 and 49 years old in good health and CMV-seronegative.

The chain couples TRBV4-2 to TRBJ2-3; a possible D gene is TRBD2 (5 bases). Germline CDR1 is LGHNA and CDR2 is YNFKEQ. This CDR3 has 16 residues. V was cut by 1 base and J by 0 bases, with 11 bases left in between. The CDR3 bases are TGTGCCAGCAGCCAAGCCCAAGCGGCAAGCACAGATACGCAGTATTTT. This encodes CASSQAQAASTDTQYF.

The V and J genes are TRBV7-3 and TRBJ2-3; 7 nucleotides match TRBD1. V lost 5 bases and J lost 4; bases outside the gene matches: 6. In germline, CDR1 is SGHTA, CDR2 FQGTGA. This CDR3 is 14 amino acids long. Written as DNA, the CDR3 is TGTGCCAGCAGCCGCGGCACAGGGGCAGATACGCAGTATTTT. Residues: CASSRGTGADTQYF. The full variable domain, with the rest looked up from reference TRBV7-3 and TRBJ2-3, is GAGVSQTPSNKVTEKGKYVELRCDPISGHTALYWYRQSLGQGPEFLIYFQGTGAADDSGLPNDRFFAVRPEGSVSTLKIQRTERGDSAVYLCASSRGTGADTQYFGPGTRLTVL.

V usage is TRBV15 and J usage is TRBJ1-4; no clear D gene. Germline loops: CDR1 LNHNV, CDR2 YYDKDF (reference sequence). The V end lost 2 bases, the J end lost 10 bases, and 14 bases lay between the germline ends. CDR3 length equals 14 residues. CDR3 sequence: CATSRSSAVVKLFF. Here the CDR3 DNA reads TGTGCCACCAGCAGATCTTCGGCGGTTGTAAAACTGTTTTTT.

CDR3 DNA sequence: TGTGCCAGCAGCGTAGACCCGAGTGCACCCCTCCACTTT. Translation: CASSVDPSAPLHF. J is TRBJ1-6 and V is TRBV9; D call uncertain. Germline CDR1 reads SGDLS; CDR2 reads YYNGEE. The CDR3 spans 13 residues. Trimming removed 0 bases from V and 11 bases from J, with 9 bases in between.

The gene calls are TRBV5-1 and TRBJ2-5; D gene unclear. The CDR3 has 12 residues. The V end was cut by 3 bases, the J end by 3 bases, with 6 bases between. CDR1 and CDR2 (germline): SGHRS, YFSETQ. The CDR3, as DNA: TGCGCCAGCAGCTATATCGAAGAGACCCAGTACTTC. Translation gives CASSYIEETQYF.

The CDR3 DNA sequence: TGTGCCAGCAGTCGGAGGCTGGGCCCTAGCACAGATACGCAGTATTTT. Its translation: CASSRRLGPSTDTQYF. This sequence joins TRBV7-2 and TRBJ2-3; D perhaps matches TRBD2 (5 bases). CDR3 length equals 16 residues. Trimming pared 6 bases from V and 0 bases from J, leaving 16 bases between. Germline V gene lookup returns CDR1 SGHTA and CDR2 FQGNSA.

The rearrangement joins TRBV5-4 to TRBJ2-7; 11 bases align to TRBD2. The trim removed 0 bases at V and 2 bases at J, leaving 1 base unmatched. CDR1 SGHNT and CDR2 YYREEE come from the germline V gene (reference sequence). CDR3 length: 15 residues. DNA of the CDR3: TGTGCCAGCAGCTTGGGACTAGCGGGGACCTACGAGCAGTACTTC. Amino acids: CASSLGLAGTYEQYF.

The V and J genes are TRBV9 and TRBJ2-5, with a possible D match to TRBD1 (5 bases). This CDR3 has 15 amino acids. Trimming shortened V by 0 bases and J by 1 base, and 10 bases separated the two germline ends. CDR1 and CDR2 (germline): SGDLS, YYNGEE. CDR3 region: CASSVGGQLQETQYF. The CDR3 coding sequence is TGTGCCAGCAGCGTAGGAGGACAACTCCAAGAGACCCAGTACTTC.

The rearrangement links TRBV30 to TRBJ2-1, with 10 nucleotides matching TRBD2. Germline CDR1 GTSNPN, CDR2 SVGIG (reference sequence). Trimming removed 0 bases from V and 9 bases from J; junction bases left unmatched: 8. The CDR3 totals 15 residues. The CDR3 region has the DNA TGTGCCTGGAGTGTGTTGTCTAGCGGGAGTTGTGAGCAGTTCTTC. It encodes CAWSVLSSGSCEQFF.

This CDR3 is CASSLGTVNYEQYF. The CDR3 bases are TGTGCCAGCAGTTTGGGTACAGTCAACTACGAGCAGTACTTC. This chain uses TRBV27 with TRBJ2-7; D gene ambiguous. CDR3 length equals 14 residues. Per germline, CDR1 MNHEY and CDR2 SMNVEV (reference sequence). V dropped 3 bases and J dropped 3 bases, with 12 bases sitting between them.

Only a few counts were recorded for this clone. The chain couples TRBV11-2 to TRBJ2-7, with a possible D match to TRBD2 (6 bases). The length of the CDR3 is 11 residues. The germline CDR1 and CDR2 sequences are SGHAT and FQNNGV. Trimming left V 4 bases short and J 8 bases short, with 9 bases between. CDR3 region: CASSSGLQQYF. The CDR3, as DNA: TGTGCCAGCAGCTCGGGACTTCAGCAGTACTTC.

The chain uses TRBV7-9 and TRBJ1-2; the match to TRBD1 covers 8 bases. V lost 4 bases to trimming and J lost 8 bases; unmatched junction nucleotides: 3. CDR1 and CDR2 from the germline V gene are SEHNR and FQNEAQ (reference sequence). The CDR3 has 12 residues. CDR3 coding DNA: TGTGCCAGCAGCTACGGACAGGGCGGCTACACCTTC. It codes for CASSYGQGGYTF.

This clone is a singleton in its sample. At one of its ends the junction is not consistent with the germline gene, which may arise from a read error. The V gene is TRBV9, the J gene TRBJ1-5, with D possibly TRBD1 on 6 matching bases. CDR1 is SGDLS and CDR2 is YYNGEE in the germline V gene. CDR3 length: 16 amino acids. The CDR3 spells CASSARDKQRGQPQNF. As DNA, the CDR3 is TGTGCCAGCAGCGCTCGGGACAAGCAAAGGGGCCAGCCCCAGAATTTT. The variable domain in full, completed from reference TRBV9 and TRBJ1-5, reads DSGVTQTPKHLITATGQRVTLRCSPRSGDLSVYWYQQSLDQGLQFLIQYYNGEERAKGNILERFSAQQFPDLHSELNLSSLELGDSALYFCASSARDKQRGQPQNFGDGTRLSIL.

This chain links TRBV15 with TRBJ2-7; a weak D match, TRBD2 (5 bases). This CDR3 is 15 amino acids long. Trimming removed 1 base at V and 7 bases at J, with 17 bases between. Germline V gene lookup returns CDR1 LNHNV and CDR2 YYDKDF (reference sequence). CDR3: CATSRVLGPTGEQYF. The DNA for the CDR3 is TGTGCCACCAGCAGAGTACTAGGTCCCACGGGGGAGCAGTACTTC.

This chain links TRBV29-1 with TRBJ2-3; D remains ambiguous. Germline V CDR1 and CDR2: SQVTM, ANQGSEA. CDR3 size: 12 residues. V shed 4 bases and J shed 5 bases, with 10 bases lying between them. CDR3 sequence: CSVGLQLDTQYF. The CDR3 bases are TGCAGCGTTGGGTTACAGCTAGATACGCAGTATTTT.

The chain couples TRBV27 to TRBJ1-1; weak D call: TRBD1 (5 bases). CDR3 size: 16 residues. CDR1 and CDR2 from the germline V gene are MNHEY and SMNVEV (reference sequence). V was shortened by 3 bases and J by 2 bases, with 16 bases between the two germline ends. CDR3 coding DNA: TGTGCCAGCAGTTTGACCCCAGGCAGGGTAAACACTGAAGCTTTCTTT. This encodes CASSLTPGRVNTEAFF.

The chain is built from TRBV4-1 and TRBJ1-5; D unresolved. V was pared by 0 bases and J by 4 bases, with 10 bases between. The CDR3 extends over 15 amino acids. Germline V gives CDR1 MGHRA, CDR2 YSYEKL. The CDR3 DNA reads TGCGCCAGCAGCCAAGACGGGCGGGTGAATCAGCCCCAGCATTTT. It encodes CASSQDGRVNQPQHF.

The chain carries TRBV30 and TRBJ1-1; weak D call: TRBD1 (5 bases). The CDR3 is 13 residues long. V was clipped by 7 bases and J by 5 bases, with 17 bases between them. Germline-derived CDR1 and CDR2 are GTSNPN and SVGIG (reference sequence). CDR3 in amino acids: CALWDGGGTEAFF. The CDR3 nucleotides read TGTGCCTTATGGGACGGGGGGGGGACTGAAGCTTTCTTT.

The V and J genes are TRBV9 and TRBJ2-3; D may be TRBD2 (6 bases). Germline values: CDR1 SGDLS, CDR2 YYNGEE. The CDR3 length is 17 residues. V shed 3 bases and J shed 0 bases, with 17 bases lying between them. As DNA, the CDR3 is TGTGCCAGCAGCGCCCCCCACCGGGAGTTGAGCACAGATACGCAGTATTTT. Translation: CASSAPHRELSTDTQYF.

The V gene is TRBV5-1, the J gene TRBJ2-7; 9 bases line up with TRBD1. Germline V CDR1 and CDR2: SGHRS, YFSETQ. Trimming at V came to 5 bases and at J to 5 bases, leaving 5 bases not matched to a gene. The CDR3 is 13 amino acids. This chain's CDR3 is CASRRTGVDEQYF. As DNA, the CDR3 is TGCGCCAGCAGAAGGACAGGGGTGGACGAGCAGTACTTC.

The chain carries TRBV27 and TRBJ2-3; 9 positions match TRBD2. V lost 3 bases to trimming and J lost 4 bases; unmatched junction nucleotides: 5. Looked up from germline, CDR1 is MNHEY and CDR2 is SMNVEV (reference sequence). The CDR3 has 15 residues. The CDR3 loop is CASSFSGRFSDTQYF. Here the CDR3 DNA reads TGTGCCAGCAGTTTTAGCGGGAGATTCTCAGATACGCAGTATTTT.

V usage is TRBV4-1 and J usage is TRBJ2-6; D might be TRBD1 (5 bases). The germline V gene has CDR1 MGHRA and CDR2 YSYEKL. This CDR3 comprises 18 residues. Trimming took off 2 bases at V and 0 bases at J, with 14 bases between the two ends. CDR3 nucleotide sequence: TGCGCCAGCAGCCAAACCGTTGGGGCCCCCTCTGGGGCCAACGTCCTGACTTTC. Its translation is CASSQTVGAPSGANVLTF.

Concerning this clone itself: Compared with germline, one end of the junction differs, possibly owing to a read error. This CDR3 is also generated by other DNA sequences in the sample. The chain has TRBV7-6 and TRBJ1-1, with 8 bases identical to TRBD1. The germline V gene has CDR1 SGHVS and CDR2 FNYEAQ. This CDR3 comprises 15 residues. CDR3 residues: CASSLAVDRETEAFF. For the CDR3, the DNA is TGTGCCAGCAGCTTAGCCGTGGACAGGGAGACTGAAGCCTTCTTT. Combining the CDR3 with reference TRBV7-6 and TRBJ1-1 gives the whole variable domain GAGVSQSPRYKVTKRGQDVALRCDPISGHVSLYWYRQALGQGPEFLTYFNYEAQQDKSGLPNDRFSAERPEGSISTLTIQRTEQRDSAMYRCASSLAVDRETEAFFGQGTRLTVV.